Listed here are 29 T cell receptor beta chains from one sample, sequenced in a study of blood T cell repertoires in COVID-19. Method: immunoSEQ multiplex PCR; TCRdb's copy keeps in-frame clones and lacks some. The sample has 330,000 or so clones; around 87% are singletons. Source material: PBMCs or T cells enriched from blood (not recorded which). The receptors derive from a man aged 35 to 55 in a cohort exposed to, infected with or recovered from COVID-19 (not recorded which).

The V call is TRBV2, the J call TRBJ1-2; D gene unclear. This CDR3 region has 12 residues. Germline V gene lookup returns CDR1 SNHLY and CDR2 FYNNEI. V lost 6 bases and J 2 bases, leaving 7 bases between the germline ends. In nucleotides, the CDR3 is TGTGCCAGCAGCCCTAGAAACTATGGCTACACCTTC. This translates into CASSPRNYGYTF.

This chain joins TRBV7-2 and TRBJ2-2; D perhaps matches TRBD2 (5 bases). Germline CDR1 reads SGHTA; CDR2 reads FQGNSA. V was clipped by 5 bases and J by 4 bases, with 11 bases between them. The CDR3 is made up of 14 amino acids. CDR3 sequence: CASSPGEATGELFF. In DNA form, the CDR3 reads TGTGCCAGCAGCCCCGGGGAAGCCACCGGGGAGCTGTTTTTT.

In regard to this clone: Within the sample, other DNA sequences also encode this same CDR3. The V gene is TRBV18, the J gene TRBJ2-7, with TRBD2 matching over 7 bases. Germline V CDR1 and CDR2: KGHSH, LQKENI. Trimming cost V 3 bases and J 3 bases; bases outside gene matches: 2. This CDR3 contains 13 residues. The CDR3 loop reads CASSPASGYEQYF. CDR3 sequence (DNA): TGTGCCAGCTCACCGGCTAGCGGCTACGAGCAGTACTTC. Based on the CDR3 plus reference TRBV18 and TRBJ2-7, the full variable domain is NAGVMQNPRHLVRRRGQEARLRCSPMKGHSHVYWYRQLPEEGLKFMVYLQKENIIDESGMPKERFSAEFPKEGPSILRIQQVVRGDSAAYFCASSPASGYEQYFGPGTRLTVT.

The gene calls are TRBV24-1 and TRBJ1-4; TRBD1 might be the D (5 bases). CDR1 and CDR2 from the germline V gene are KGHDR and SFDVKD. The V end lost 8 bases, the J end lost 3 bases, and 12 bases lay between the germline ends. This CDR3 is 14 amino acids long. The CDR3 DNA is TGTGCCACCAAACTGACAGAGTCTAATGAAAAACTGTTTTTT. Its protein product is CATKLTESNEKLFF.

The chain recombines TRBV11-2 with TRBJ2-5, with 7 bases lining up with TRBD1. J gave up 3 bases and V 1 base, and 5 bases lay outside the gene matches. Germline CDR1 reads SGHAT; CDR2 reads FQNNGV. This CDR3 contains 15 residues. CDR3 region: CASSLGPTGEETQYF. The CDR3 nucleotides read TGTGCCAGCAGCTTAGGACCTACAGGGGAAGAGACCCAGTACTTC.

The chain uses TRBV7-9 and TRBJ1-1; 7 positions agree with TRBD1. The CDR3 has 11 amino acids. Germline V gives CDR1 SEHNR, CDR2 FQNEAQ (reference sequence). The V segment lost 5 bases and the J segment 11 bases; nucleotides outside the gene matches: 5. The CDR3 DNA is TGTGCCAGCAGCCGACAGGGATCGGCTTTCTTT. Amino acids: CASSRQGSAFF.

V is TRBV5-1 and J is TRBJ2-3; TRBD2 aligns across 9 bases. This CDR3 spans 15 amino acids. V was clipped by 5 bases and J by 2 bases; unmatched bases: 6. Germline V lookup: CDR1 SGHRS, CDR2 YFSETQ. CDR3 nucleotide sequence: TGCGCCAGCAGGGGGCTAGCGGGGATCACAGATACGCAGTATTTT. Its protein product is CASRGLAGITDTQYF.

V and J are TRBV6-5 and TRBJ1-1; D gene unclear. Deletions cut 8 bases from V and 5 bases from J, with 15 bases between. The CDR3 length is 13 residues. The V gene's germline CDR1 is MNHEY and CDR2 SVGAGI. The CDR3 is CASLLGGWTEAFF. CDR3 in DNA: TGTGCCAGCCTGCTTGGAGGGTGGACTGAAGCTTTCTTT.

The rearrangement uses TRBV29-1 and TRBJ1-3, with D possibly matching TRBD1 (5 bases). V gave up 7 bases and J gave up 2 bases, with 12 bases separating them. The CDR3 sequence is 13 residues long. In germline, CDR1 is SQVTM, CDR2 ANQGSEA. CDR3 protein: CSAARTPGNTIYF. The CDR3 bases are TGCAGCGCTGCTAGGACACCTGGAAACACCATATATTTT.

CDR3 amino acids: CASSPGTGLLGGSPLHF. The CDR3 DNA follows: TGTGCCAGTAGCCCCGGGACAGGGCTCCTGGGGGGTTCACCCCTCCACTTT. The V gene is TRBV19, the J gene TRBJ1-6, with 9 bases fitting TRBD1. This CDR3 comprises 17 residues. Trimming cost V 6 bases and J 9 bases; bases outside gene matches: 15. Germline V gene lookup returns CDR1 LNHDA and CDR2 SQIVND (reference sequence).

This chain connects TRBV27 to TRBJ2-2; TRBD2 agrees at 11 bases. Germline V gene lookup returns CDR1 MNHEY and CDR2 SMNVEV (reference sequence). V shed 7 bases and J 1 base; nucleotides not matched to a gene: 8. CDR3 length: 17 residues. CDR3 nucleotides: TGTGCCAGCACCCTACTAGCGGGAGCGTGGAACACCGGGGAGCTGTTTTTT. Translation gives CASTLLAGAWNTGELFF.

CDR3 region: CASSIGQGVNEQFF. The CDR3 DNA sequence: TGTGCCAGTAGTATTGGGCAGGGGGTGAATGAGCAGTTCTTC. The chain recombines TRBV19 with TRBJ2-1, with 7 positions matching TRBD1. Germline assignment: CDR1 LNHDA and CDR2 SQIVND (reference sequence). After removal of 3 bases from V and 7 bases from J, the junction contained 6 bases not matched to a gene. This CDR3 spans 14 amino acids.

The J gene is TRBJ1-1, the V gene TRBV27, with 7 bases aligning to TRBD1. V dropped 10 bases and J dropped 4; count of bases not matched to a gene: 9. CDR1 and CDR2 from the germline V gene are MNHEY and SMNVEV (reference sequence). The CDR3 extends over 13 amino acids. The CDR3, as DNA: TGTGCCACCCACAGGGGCGTCGGCACTGAAGCTTTCTTT. Translation: CATHRGVGTEAFF.

The rearrangement uses TRBV15 and TRBJ1-5; 7 nucleotides align to TRBD1. The CDR3 consists of 17 residues. With V trimmed by 2 bases and J by 0 bases, 7 bases remained unmatched. Germline V gives CDR1 LNHNV, CDR2 YYDKDF (reference sequence). CDR3 sequence reads: CATSRPPGQHSNQPQHF. The CDR3 DNA is TGTGCCACCAGCAGACCACCGGGACAGCATAGCAATCAGCCCCAGCATTTT.

This chain connects TRBV2 to TRBJ1-5; D gene uncertain. Trimming cost V 5 bases and J 3 bases, with 11 bases left between them. The CDR3 is 14 residues long. CDR1 and CDR2 from the germline V gene are SNHLY and FYNNEI. Written as DNA, the CDR3 is TGTGCCAGCAGTTCAGGAATTTCCAATCAGCCCCAGCATTTT. Its protein is CASSSGISNQPQHF.

The J gene is TRBJ1-2, the V gene TRBV28, with D tentatively TRBD1 (6 bases). Trimming cost V 2 bases and J 6 bases, with 13 bases left between them. CDR3 length equals 14 residues. The V gene's germline CDR1 is MDHEN and CDR2 SYDVKM. The CDR3 DNA sequence: TGTGCCAGCAGTTTAATCGGACAGTCTAATGGCTACACCTTC. Protein product: CASSLIGQSNGYTF.

V gene TRBV10-3 combines with J gene TRBJ1-5; no clear D. The germline V gene encodes CDR1 ENHRY and CDR2 SYGVKD. This CDR3 has 15 residues. Trimming shortened V by 6 bases and J by 2 bases, and 14 bases separated the two germline ends. This CDR3 is CAISSTEGGNQPQHF. The CDR3 bases are TGTGCCATCAGCTCAACGGAGGGTGGCAATCAGCCCCAGCATTTT.

The chain links TRBV4-1 to TRBJ2-1; 7 bases agree with TRBD1. This CDR3 has 18 amino acids. Germline values: CDR1 MGHRA, CDR2 YSYEKL. The trim removed 4 bases at V and 0 bases at J, leaving 12 bases unmatched. CDR3 coding DNA: TGCGCCAGCAGCCGCACCCCGGGACCAGGGGGCTCCTACAATGAGCAGTTCTTC. Translated: CASSRTPGPGGSYNEQFF.

This chain's CDR3 is CSVRGGEGPGELFF. The CDR3 DNA sequence: TGCAGCGTTAGGGGCGGGGAGGGACCCGGGGAGCTGTTTTTT. This chain links TRBV29-1 with TRBJ2-2; 7 bases are a match to TRBD2. The V gene end was trimmed by 5 bases and the J gene end by 6 bases; junction bases not matched to a gene: 9. This CDR3 contains 14 residues. Germline V gives CDR1 SQVTM, CDR2 ANQGSEA.

CDR3 DNA: TGTGCCAGCAGTGAACGAACGGATAGCGCCAGGGAGACCCAGTACTTC. Translating gives CASSERTDSARETQYF. The rearrangement links TRBV6-1 to TRBJ2-5; D perhaps matches TRBD2 (5 bases). The CDR3 loop spans 16 amino acids. Trimming shortened V by 2 bases and J by 5 bases, and 18 bases separated the two germline ends. In germline, CDR1 is MNHNS, CDR2 SASEGT.

V is TRBV19 and J is TRBJ1-6; 9 bases are shared with TRBD1. CDR1 is LNHDA and CDR2 is SQIVND in the germline V gene (reference sequence). Trimming at V came to 10 bases and at J to 5 bases, leaving 9 bases not matched to a gene. The CDR3 is 15 residues long. The CDR3 sequence: CANNNRDRDNSPLHF. The CDR3 region has the DNA TGTGCCAACAACAACCGGGACAGGGATAATTCACCCCTCCACTTT. Full variable domain (remainder filled in from reference TRBV19 and TRBJ1-6): DGGITQSPKYLFRKEGQNVTLSCEQNLNHDAMYWYRQDPGQGLRLIYYSQIVNDFQKGDIAEGYSVSREKKESFPLTVTSAQKNPTAFYLCANNNRDRDNSPLHFGNGTRLTVT.

The rearrangement uses TRBV18 and TRBJ1-1; tentative D call: TRBD1 (6 bases). V lost 8 bases to trimming and J lost 0 bases, with 13 bases between them. This CDR3 region has 14 residues. Germline V gene data show CDR1 as KGHSH and CDR2 as LQKENI. The CDR3 nucleotides are TGTGCCAGCCAAACCGGGACATTGAACACTGAAGCTTTCTTT. Translated, it gives CASQTGTLNTEAFF.

The chain couples TRBV5-1 to TRBJ1-4, with a weak D call TRBD1 (6 bases). Germline V gene sequence: CDR1 SGHRS, CDR2 YFSETQ. The germline V and J ends were trimmed by 1 base and 7 bases, with 17 bases remaining between them. This CDR3 comprises 16 residues. The CDR3 reads CASSLSLGGLSEKLFF. The CDR3 nucleotides are TGCGCCAGCAGCTTGTCCTTAGGGGGTTTAAGTGAAAAACTGTTTTTT.

V gene TRBV5-1 combines with J gene TRBJ2-7; maybe TRBD1 (6 bases). V lost 5 bases and J 5 bases, leaving 14 bases between the germline ends. This CDR3 has 13 amino acids. Looked up from germline, CDR1 is SGHRS and CDR2 is YFSETQ. CDR3 protein: CASRQGLENEQYF. As DNA, the CDR3 is TGCGCCAGCAGACAGGGATTAGAGAACGAGCAGTACTTC.

The chain employs TRBV2 and TRBJ2-7; 9 nucleotides match TRBD2. Unmatched junction bases numbered 8, after V lost 6 bases and J lost 5 bases. The CDR3 contains 14 residues. Germline CDR1 reads SNHLY; CDR2 reads FYNNEI. CDR3 residues: CASSVSGRLDEQYF. The CDR3 DNA reads TGTGCCAGCAGCGTTAGCGGGAGACTCGACGAGCAGTACTTC.

The table lists this clone with a few counts. The V call is TRBV7-9, the J call TRBJ1-5; weak D call: TRBD1 (5 bases). The CDR3 is 12 residues long. Germline V gives CDR1 SEHNR, CDR2 FQNEAQ (reference sequence). Deletions cut 5 bases from V and 9 bases from J, with 11 bases between. CDR3 in DNA: TGTGCCAGCAGCCCAGGGTCCGGGCCCCAGCATTTT. This encodes CASSPGSGPQHF.

The chain has TRBV29-1 and TRBJ2-5; 12 nucleotides agree with TRBD1. V was clipped by 2 bases and J by 5 bases; unmatched bases: 6. The CDR3 loop spans 15 amino acids. Germline V CDR1 and CDR2: SQVTM, ANQGSEA. This CDR3 reads CSVESRDRGPETQYF. The CDR3 region has the DNA TGCAGCGTTGAAAGCAGGGACAGGGGGCCGGAGACCCAGTACTTC.

The chain uses TRBV2 and TRBJ2-5; 7 bases map to TRBD2. The V gene end was trimmed by 4 bases and the J gene end by 2 bases; junction bases not matched to a gene: 4. CDR3 length equals 14 residues. Germline lookup yields CDR1 SNHLY and CDR2 FYNNEI. The CDR3 spells CASSVGSGQETQYF. The CDR3 region has the DNA TGTGCCAGCAGTGTAGGTAGCGGGCAAGAGACCCAGTACTTC.

J is TRBJ2-3 and V is TRBV1; the table calls TRBD1, which could not be checked here. TRBV1 counts as a pseudogene. The length of the CDR3 is 14 residues. The CDR3 here is CTSSHPGGTDTQYF. The CDR3 coding sequence is TGCACCAGCAGCCATCCAGGGGGCACAGATACGCAGTATTTT.